This is a list of T cell receptor beta chains from one sample in a study of control samples from healthy donors and cancer patients. This table comes from immunoSEQ multiplex PCR, and its TCRdb copy is limited to in-frame clones, with some not included. The sample contains some 77,000 clones, roughly 91% of which appear only once. The specimen was blood. The receptor set was obtained from a woman aged 60 to 75 in good health. Both conserved end residues are part of each CDR3. A D gene is named only where the DNA matches it firmly. Clone size is shown for a subset of rows, as once, few, many or a class of expanded clone.

d_call	j_call	v_call	clone_size	cdr3_aa	cdr3_nt
-	TRBJ1-1	TRBV7-9	-	CASSPGAVNTEAFF	TGTGCCAGCAGCCCCGGGGCAGTTAACACTGAAGCTTTCTTT
TRBD2	TRBJ2-1	TRBV5-6	-	CASSLGLAGFYNEQFF	TGTGCCAGCAGCTTGGGACTAGCGGGGTTCTACAATGAGCAGTTCTTC
-	TRBJ1-1	TRBV7-2	-	CASSLISGGIEAFF	TGTGCCAGCAGCTTGATCTCTGGGGGGATTGAAGCTTTCTTT
TRBD1	TRBJ1-2	TRBV2	-	CASSEGQGGRYGYTF	TGTGCCAGCAGTGAGGGACAGGGGGGAAGATATGGCTACACCTTC
TRBD2	TRBJ2-7	TRBV10-2	few	CASQSGGSSYEQYF	TGCGCCAGCCAGAGCGGGGGAAGCTCCTACGAGCAGTACTTC
-	TRBJ1-1	TRBV10-3	-	CAISADFLNTEAFF	TGTGCCATCAGTGCGGACTTCTTGAACACTGAAGCTTTCTTT
-	TRBJ1-2	TRBV19	-	CASSIDSPWRGYTF	TGTGCCAGTAGTATCGACAGTCCCTGGCGTGGCTACACCTTC
-	TRBJ1-1	TRBV19	-	CASSNYITVDTEAFF	TGTGCCAGTAGTAATTATATAACAGTAGACACTGAAGCTTTCTTT
-	TRBJ1-3	TRBV18	-	CASSETFGTAASAGNTIYF	TGTGCCAGCTCAGAGACTTTCGGAACGGCAGCCTCGGCTGGAAACACCATATATTTT
-	TRBJ2-7	TRBV19	-	CASSPLGDNYEQYF	TGTGCCAGTAGCCCCCTGGGGGACAACTACGAGCAGTACTTC
-	TRBJ1-2	TRBV2	-	CASSEQSVSYGYTF	TGTGCCAGCAGTGAGCAGTCAGTCAGCTATGGCTACACCTTC
TRBD2	TRBJ2-7	TRBV9	-	CASSVTAGGGAVEQYF	TGTGCCAGCAGCGTAACAGCGGGGGGAGGGGCGGTCGAGCAGTACTTC
-	TRBJ2-7	TRBV6-5	-	CASSPDSWGIEQYF	TGTGCCAGCAGCCCGGACTCTTGGGGGATCGAGCAGTACTTC
-	TRBJ1-5	TRBV3-1/TRBV3-2	-	CASSQDRNQPQHF	TGTGCCAGCAGCCAAGATAGAAATCAGCCCCAGCATTTT
-	TRBJ1-1	TRBV29-1	-	CSVERGLNTEAFF	TGCAGCGTTGAGCGGGGGCTGAACACTGAAGCTTTCTTT
-	TRBJ2-7	TRBV4-2	-	CASSQDESGTYEQYF	TGTGCCAGCAGCCAAGATGAAAGCGGTACCTACGAGCAGTACTTC
-	TRBJ1-2	TRBV14	-	CASSQRGTWYGYTF	TGTGCCAGCAGCCAACGGGGGACCTGGTATGGCTACACCTTC
TRBD1	TRBJ1-3	TRBV7-6	-	CASSLAGTGEIPGNTIYF	TGTGCCAGCAGCTTAGCCGGGACAGGGGAGATCCCTGGAAACACCATATATTTT
-	TRBJ1-6	TRBV6-1	-	CASSWDRYSPLHF	TGTGCCAGCAGTTGGGACCGTTATTCACCCCTCCACTTT
-	TRBJ1-2	TRBV7-9	few	CASSLIMGYGYTF	TGTGCCAGCAGCTTAATTATGGGATATGGCTACACCTTC
TRBD2	TRBJ2-1	TRBV11-2	-	CASSKSSGGTYNEQFF	TGTGCCAGCAGCAAGTCTAGCGGGGGGACCTACAATGAGCAGTTCTTC
-	TRBJ1-6	TRBV15	-	CATSRAWHSPLHF	TGTGCCACCAGCAGAGCTTGGCATTCACCCCTCCACTTT
TRBD2	TRBJ2-2	TRBV7-2	-	CASSPRLAATGELFF	TGTGCCAGCAGCCCTCGACTAGCGGCCACCGGGGAGCTGTTTTTT
TRBD1	TRBJ1-2	TRBV28	-	CASRFTGGAVNGYTF	TGTGCCAGCAGATTCACAGGGGGCGCAGTTAATGGCTACACCTTC
-	TRBJ1-2	TRBV21-1	once	CASITWTGGDGYTF	TGTGCCAGCATTACATGGACAGGGGGTGATGGCTACACCTTC
-	TRBJ1-1	TRBV6-5	-	CASSYSMGTANTEAFF	TGTGCCAGCAGTTACTCGATGGGGACGGCGAACACTGAAGCTTTCTTT
-	TRBJ2-7	TRBV5-4	once	CASSPGPFAEQYF	TGTGCCAGCAGCCCGGGACCGTTCGCGGAGCAGTACTTC
-	TRBJ1-5	TRBV19	-	CASSIEGFFGQPQHF	TGTGCCAGTAGTATCGAAGGGTTTTTTGGTCAGCCCCAGCATTTT
-	TRBJ2-3	TRBV30	-	CAWSRKGITDTQYF	TGTGCCTGGAGTAGGAAGGGGATAACAGATACGCAGTATTTT
-	TRBJ2-5	TRBV2	-	CASSRAAGETQYF	TGTGCCAGCAGTCGGGCAGCCGGGGAGACCCAGTACTTC
TRBD2	TRBJ2-1	TRBV2	-	CASSSEAGGLDNEQFF	TGTGCCAGCAGTTCGGAAGCGGGGGGGCTTGACAATGAGCAGTTCTTC
-	TRBJ2-2	TRBV5-1	-	CASSLLISGELFF	TGCGCCAGCAGCTTGCTTATTTCCGGGGAGCTGTTTTTT
-	TRBJ1-4	TRBV5-1	few	CASSLGRANEKLFF	TGCGCCAGCAGCTTGGGGCGAGCTAATGAAAAACTGTTTTTT
-	TRBJ2-3	TRBV9	-	CASSSRRPTDTQYF	TGTGCCAGCAGCTCGCGACGGCCCACAGATACGCAGTATTTT
-	TRBJ2-2	TRBV6-1	-	CASSEIAPNTGELFF	TGTGCCAGCAGTGAGATAGCGCCGAACACCGGGGAGCTGTTTTTT
TRBD1	TRBJ1-1	TRBV9	-	CASGETGQGTEAFF	TGTGCCAGCGGGGAAACGGGACAGGGGACGGAAGCTTTCTTT
TRBD1	TRBJ1-2	TRBV6-6	-	CASTGQVDYGYTF	TGTGCCAGCACTGGACAGGTCGACTATGGCTACACCTTC
-	TRBJ1-5	TRBV3-1/TRBV3-2	-	CASSQDPIPQPQHF	TGTGCCAGCAGCCAAGATCCCATCCCCCAGCCCCAGCATTTT
-	TRBJ1-2	TRBV2	-	CASSEANYGYTF	TGTGCCAGCAGTGAAGCCAACTATGGCTACACCTTC
-	TRBJ1-1	TRBV30	-	CAWSADSLNTEAFF	TGTGCCTGGAGTGCTGACTCATTGAACACTGAAGCTTTCTTT
-	TRBJ1-2	TRBV5-1	-	CASSPPSNYGYTF	TGCGCCAGCAGCCCCCCCTCCAACTATGGCTACACCTTC
TRBD2	TRBJ2-5	TRBV4-2	-	CASSPAGLAGAAGETQYF	TGTGCCAGCAGCCCAGCGGGACTAGCGGGAGCAGCGGGGGAGACCCAGTACTTC
-	TRBJ2-5	TRBV5-1	-	CASSSGTIEETQYF	TGCGCCAGCAGCTCCGGGACCATAGAAGAGACCCAGTACTTC
-	TRBJ2-5	TRBV11-3	-	CASSLDRNQETQYF	TGTGCCAGCAGCTTAGATAGAAACCAAGAGACCCAGTACTTC
TRBD1	TRBJ1-2	TRBV19	-	CASSIDWGTGDGYTF	TGTGCCAGTAGTATAGATTGGGGGACAGGGGATGGCTACACCTTC
-	TRBJ2-3	TRBV13	-	CASSRRRGLSTDTQYF	TGTGCCAGCAGCCGTCGGCGGGGACTCAGCACAGATACGCAGTATTTT
-	TRBJ2-1	TRBV5-5	-	CASSGGLANEQFF	TGTGCCAGCAGCGGAGGATTGGCCAATGAGCAGTTCTTC
TRBD2	TRBJ2-7	TRBV18	-	CASSPPSGSRFEQYF	TGTGCCAGCTCACCTCCAAGCGGGAGTCGGTTCGAGCAGTACTTC
TRBD2	TRBJ2-7	TRBV9	-	CASSARLCGRSYEQYF	TGTGCCAGCAGCGCGCGGCTATGCGGGAGGTCCTACGAGCAGTACTTC
TRBD1	TRBJ1-5	TRBV28	-	CASSYRKTGIQPQHF	TGTGCCAGCAGTTACCGCAAGACAGGGATTCAGCCCCAGCATTTT
-	TRBJ1-2	TRBV20-1	once	CSARDGYGYTF	TGCAGTGCTAGAGATGGTTATGGCTACACCTTC
TRBD1	TRBJ1-2	TRBV14	-	CASSRTTGATYGYTF	TGTGCCAGCAGCCGAACGACAGGGGCCACCTATGGCTACACCTTC
-	TRBJ2-6	TRBV4-3	-	CASSQEGTLGLSGANVLTF	TGCGCCAGCAGCCAAGAGGGGACACTGGGACTCTCTGGGGCCAACGTCCTGACTTTC
-	TRBJ2-3	TRBV5-6	-	CASSLFPPDTQYF	TGTGCCAGCAGCTTGTTTCCCCCAGATACGCAGTATTTT